This T cell receptor beta chain was retrieved from a study of blood T cell repertoires in COVID-19. Study at large: Collection of acute and convalescent COVID-19 samples took place in the United States, Italy and Spain.

In the study's own analysis: Amplification of reference gene primers provided the estimated nucleated cell counts. Sequenced by immunoSEQ multiplex PCR; TCRdb stores in-frame clones only, minus some. V, J and clone size derive from that table, while D and trimming were established from the DNA sequence. The repertoire includes 35,000 to 40,000 clones, about 85% of them detected once, and approximately 4.5% sits in the top ten. The sequence was collected from a man aged 55 to 70 with COVID-19, enrolled during active disease. The sample consisted of peripheral blood.

CDR3 in amino acids: CATSGNAGGLNEKLFF. DNA of the CDR3: TGTGCCACCAGCGGCAATGCAGGGGGCCTTAATGAAAAACTGTTTTTT. This chain connects TRBV15 to TRBJ1-4; 8 bases agree with TRBD1. The CDR3 is 16 residues long. The V segment lost 5 bases and the J segment 4 bases; nucleotides outside the gene matches: 9. Germline loops: CDR1 LNHNV, CDR2 YYDKDF (reference sequence).